These 10 T cell receptor beta chains were all obtained from the same sample, sequenced in a study of regulatory T cells in long-lasting Graves disease. Noted time point: newly diagnosed GD, antithyroid drugs for less than 3 months. The authors made the TCR library using RNA they extracted from PBMCs. Libraries of TCR beta came from iRepertoire HTBI primers plus Arm-PCR of CDR3 regions. TCRdb ran MiXCR on the multiplex PCR reads and lists one entry per CDR3 protein. The profile shows approximately 560,000 distinct CDR3 sequences, about 16% of them singletons. The sample also formed part of further work on T cells in Graves' hyperthyroidism and ophthalmopathy.

This material consisted of peripheral blood mononuclear cells (PBMCs), taken at new diagnosis, from a patient treated with antithyroid drugs. The receptors originated from a man aged 18 to 29 with Graves disease.

In its sample, this clonotype was seen a few times. V gene TRBV4-1 combines with J gene TRBJ2-2, with 10 bases that match TRBD2. CDR3 size: 18 residues. Germline values: CDR1 MGHRA, CDR2 YSYEKL. The ends lost 1 base at V and 0 bases at J; junction bases unmatched: 5. The DNA for the CDR3 is TGCGCCAGCAGCCAAGTAGGAGGACTAGCGGCGAACACCGGGGAGCTGTTTTTT. Translated, it gives CASSQVGGLAANTGELFF.

The rearrangement joins TRBV2 to TRBJ2-7, with 12 bases fitting TRBD1. The germline gives CDR1 SNHLY, CDR2 FYNNEI. The CDR3 is 15 residues long. V trimming: 6 bases; J trimming: 4 bases; junction bases outside the gene matches: 7. The CDR3 nucleotides read TGTGCCAGCAGAATACCGGGACAGGGGGCTTACGAGCAGTACTTC. As protein: CASRIPGQGAYEQYF.

V is TRBV10-1 and J is TRBJ2-2; 11 nucleotides line up with TRBD2. CDR3 length: 20 residues. The junction had 19 bases not matched to a gene; V was cut back by 3 bases and J by 7 bases. Germline CDR1 and CDR2: WNHNN and SYGVQD (reference sequence). The CDR3 sequence: CASSDKGTLASGRSIGELFF. The CDR3 DNA reads TGCGCCAGCAGTGATAAAGGGACGCTAGCTAGCGGGAGGTCGATCGGGGAGCTGTTTTTT.

The rearrangement links TRBV25-1 to TRBJ1-6; D might be TRBD1 (5 bases). There are 14 residues in the CDR3. Germline-derived CDR1 and CDR2 are MGHDK and SYGVNS. V lost 2 bases to trimming and J lost 7 bases, with 9 bases between them. The CDR3 protein is CASSEAGTNSPLHF. The CDR3 DNA reads as TGTGCCAGCAGTGAAGCGGGGACCAATTCACCCCTCCACTTT. Full variable domain (remainder filled in from reference TRBV25-1 and TRBJ1-6): EADIYQTPRYLVIGTGKKITLECSQTMGHDKMYWYQQDPGMELHLIHYSYGVNSTEKGDLSSESTVSRIRTEHFPLTLESARPSHTSQYLCASSEAGTNSPLHFGNGTRLTVT.

This clonotype was detected many times. The CDR3 nucleotides read TGTGCCAGCAGCTTATTGGTTGGAGATACGCAGTATTTT. This gives the protein CASSLLVGDTQYF. The rearrangement joins TRBV7-3 to TRBJ2-3; D not certain. The germline CDR1 and CDR2 sequences are SGHTA and FQGTGA. The V end was cut by 2 bases, the J end by 5 bases, with 8 bases between. The CDR3 covers 13 residues.

In this sample, this clonotype turned up many times. This rearrangement joins TRBV28 to TRBJ1-2, with TRBD1 matching over 7 bases. The CDR3 has 15 amino acids. From germline, CDR1 is MDHEN and CDR2 SYDVKM. J was trimmed by 4 bases and V by 4 bases; bases with no gene match: 9. The CDR3 protein is CASSSGTVWLYGYTF. CDR3 bases: TGTGCCAGCAGTTCCGGGACAGTGTGGCTCTATGGCTACACCTTC.

This clonotype occurred many times. J is TRBJ2-1 and V is TRBV20-1, with 11 bases matching TRBD2. Per the germline V gene, CDR1 is DFQATT and CDR2 is SNEGSKA (reference sequence). The V segment lost 5 bases and the J segment 4 bases; nucleotides outside the gene matches: 10. The CDR3 has 16 residues. CDR3 sequence (DNA): TGCAGTGCTGGGACGTTCTTAGCGGGAGGGTACAATGAGCAGTTCTTC. It is translated as CSAGTFLAGGYNEQFF.

This clonotype has ten or more counts. The rearrangement uses TRBV7-3 and TRBJ2-1, with 8 bases that match TRBD2. CDR1 is SGHTA, CDR2 FQGTGA, per germline. CDR3 size: 15 residues. The V and J ends lost 4 bases and 8 bases, in that order; junction bases with no gene match: 10. This chain's CDR3 is CASSSGTRPGYEQFF. The CDR3 DNA follows: TGTGCCAGCAGCTCCGGGACTAGACCTGGCTATGAGCAGTTCTTC. Filled out from reference TRBV7-3 and TRBJ2-1, the complete variable domain reads GAGVSQTPSNKVTEKGKYVELRCDPISGHTALYWYRQSLGQGPEFLIYFQGTGAADDSGLPNDRFFAVRPEGSVSTLKIQRTERGDSAVYLCASSSGTRPGYEQFFGPGTRLTVL.

This clonotype was seen repeatedly, ten times or more. The V gene is TRBV7-2, the J gene TRBJ2-1; D unresolved. The germline V gene has CDR1 SGHTA and CDR2 FQGNSA. This CDR3 region has 14 residues. V was cut by 0 bases and J by 0 bases, with 3 bases left in between. CDR3 DNA: TGTGCCAGCAGCTTAGCCACCTCCTACAATGAGCAGTTCTTC. This translates into CASSLATSYNEQFF.

This clonotype was seen ten or more times. The V gene is TRBV5-1, the J gene TRBJ2-3, with 10 bases identical to TRBD2. Looked up from germline, CDR1 is SGHRS and CDR2 is YFSETQ. With 3 bases clipped from V and 4 bases from J, the junction kept 14 bases outside the gene matches. The CDR3 is 18 residues long. The CDR3 coding sequence is TGCGCCAGCAGCTCGATGACCGGGCTAGCGGGAGCGGCAGATACGCAGTATTTT. Amino acids: CASSSMTGLAGAADTQYF.